The text below deals with one TCR beta chain. No antigen is known for it. The record originates from a study of shared clonotypes between healthy human individuals. Study-level information: CD4 naive cells filled three plates per donor, CD4 memory three, CD8 naive two and CD8 memory one. Study findings and constraints: Generation probabilities were higher for clonotypes shared across all four sorted-subset donors than for unshared ones. Read depth was anticipated to influence clonotype sharing among donors.

Produced via immunoSEQ multiplex PCR; TCRdb's table is partial and in-frame only. The sample records roughly 2.6 million clones, around nine tenths being singletons. This CDR3 region has 16 residues. Germline CDR1 and CDR2: SGDLS and YYNGEE. The V gene end was trimmed by 0 bases and the J gene end by 6 bases; junction bases not matched to a gene: 7. Sequenced sample: naive CD4+ T cells sorted from blood. Documented subset: CD45RA+ positively selected. The source of this sequence is a man aged 18 to 35 in good health. This chain links TRBV9 with TRBJ2-2; 8 bases are shared with TRBD2. CDR3 protein: CASSVGGSGIPGELFF. CDR3 sequence (DNA): TGTGCCAGCAGCGTAGGAGGTAGCGGGATTCCCGGGGAGCTGTTTTTT.